Shown below are 23 T cell receptor beta chains from a single sample sequenced in a study of T cells in Graves' hyperthyroidism and ophthalmopathy. The investigators amplified TCR beta CDR3 regions from RNA transcripts. A first-round RT-PCR of the TCR CDR3 used the HTBI primer set. MiXCR was run by TCRdb on the multiplex PCR reads, yielding one entry per CDR3 protein. The table includes a few hundred thousand distinct CDR3 sequences, roughly 50% detected once. The sample taken for sequencing was peripheral blood or thyroid tissue (not recorded which). The receptors come from a woman in her late teens or twenties with Graves' hyperthyroidism.

As regards this clonotype: Relative to the germline gene, one junction end is altered; a read error may explain this. The rearrangement links TRBV5-1 to TRBJ1-5; D might be TRBD1 (6 bases). The CDR3 covers 16 residues. The V gene's germline CDR1 is SGHRS and CDR2 YFSETQ. CDR3 nucleotides: TGTGCCAGCAGCTTAGGCACGTCGGACAGCAGGGAGCCCCAGCATTTT. This translates into CASSLGTSDSREPQHF.

This clonotype was counted ten times or more. The V call is TRBV2, the J call TRBJ2-5; TRBD2 agrees at 8 bases. Germline CDR1 and CDR2: SNHLY and FYNNEI. There are 15 residues in the CDR3. The J segment lost 4 bases and the V segment lost 6 bases, leaving 10 bases of the junction unmatched. The DNA of the CDR3 is TGTGCCAGCAGGAGACAACGGGAGGGGGTAGAGACCCAGTACTTC. Its translation: CASRRQREGVETQYF.

The chain combines TRBV6-5 with TRBJ1-5; 7 nucleotides align to TRBD1. This CDR3 is built from 16 residues. V lost 6 bases to trimming and J lost 1 base; unmatched junction nucleotides: 9. Per germline, CDR1 MNHEY and CDR2 SVGAGI. DNA for the CDR3: TGTGCCAGCAGCTCAGACAGGGAAGGAAGCAATCAGCCCCAGCATTTT. It specifies CASSSDREGSNQPQHF.

CDR3 DNA sequence: TGTGCCAGCAGCGTAGCGGTGGGACTTCAAGAGACCCAGTACTTC. Encoded protein: CASSVAVGLQETQYF. The J gene is TRBJ2-5, the V gene TRBV9; a possible D gene is TRBD2 (6 bases). The germline V gene encodes CDR1 SGDLS and CDR2 YYNGEE. CDR3 length: 15 residues. V shed 0 bases and J shed 2 bases, with 11 bases lying between them.

V gene TRBV11-3 combines with J gene TRBJ2-2, with 8 bases that match TRBD1. The CDR3 has 14 amino acids. CDR1 is SGHNT and CDR2 is YENEEA in the germline V gene. J lost 7 bases, V lost 4 bases, and 5 bases had no gene match. The CDR3 protein is CASSSRTGIGELFF. The CDR3 DNA reads as TGTGCCAGCAGCTCTAGGACAGGGATCGGGGAGCTGTTTTTT.

This clonotype was detected only a few times. The genes are TRBV7-8 and TRBJ2-1; the D gene is possibly TRBD2 (6 bases). The CDR3 consists of 16 residues. The V gene lost 1 base and the J gene lost 5 bases, with 15 bases spanning the gap. Per germline, CDR1 SGHVS and CDR2 FQNEAQ. The CDR3 region is CASSLVWLAKDNEQFF. The CDR3 coding sequence is TGTGCCAGCAGCTTAGTTTGGCTAGCGAAGGACAATGAGCAGTTCTTC.

This clonotype was seen repeatedly, ten times or more. The V and J genes are TRBV11-1 and TRBJ2-7; the D is unclear. Deletions cut 0 bases from V and 2 bases from J, with 8 bases between. Germline values: CDR1 SGHAT, CDR2 FQDESV (reference sequence). The CDR3 is 14 residues long. The CDR3 sequence: CASSLAWGTYEQYF. Here the CDR3 DNA reads TGTGCCAGCAGCTTAGCGTGGGGTACCTACGAGCAGTACTTC.

This clonotype appeared many times. The gene calls are TRBV6-5 and TRBJ1-1; D possibly corresponds to TRBD1 (5 bases). V was trimmed by 2 bases and J by 7 bases, leaving 17 bases between them. The CDR3 is 15 residues long. Germline V lookup: CDR1 MNHEY, CDR2 SVGAGI. The CDR3 nucleotides read TGTGCCAGCAGTTACCGCCCTGTCAGGGTTGGTGAAGCTTTCTTT. This sequence encodes CASSYRPVRVGEAFF.

J is TRBJ2-5 and V is TRBV10-3, with 10 bases aligning to TRBD2. The junction had 4 bases not matched to a gene; V was cut back by 7 bases and J by 2 bases. This CDR3 region has 14 residues. Germline V gene lookup returns CDR1 ENHRY and CDR2 SYGVKD. The CDR3 here is CAIMTSGQQETQYF. The CDR3 DNA reads TGTGCCATCATGACTAGCGGGCAACAAGAGACCCAGTACTTC.

Points on this clonotype: At one end, the junction sequence differs from germline, possibly due to a read error. J is TRBJ1-1 and V is TRBV7-8; D gene ambiguous. The CDR3 length is 15 residues. The germline CDR1 and CDR2 sequences are SGHVS and FQNEAQ. CDR3 nucleotide sequence: TGTGCCGGCAGCTTAGACTCCGGTCCGGGCACTGGAGCTTTCTTT. This encodes CAGSLDSGPGTGAFF.

This clonotype was recorded a few times. The chain recombines TRBV2 with TRBJ2-6; TRBD1 matches at 7 bases. This CDR3 contains 13 residues. Germline V gene lookup returns CDR1 SNHLY and CDR2 FYNNEI. V gave up 5 bases and J gave up 17 bases; unmatched junction bases: 12. CDR3 sequence: CASSSQGQVPLTF. The CDR3 region has the DNA TGTGCCAGCAGTTCCCAAGGACAGGTCCCCTTGACTTTC.

The V gene is TRBV29-1, the J gene TRBJ1-6, with D perhaps matching TRBD1 (5 bases). The CDR3 spans 13 residues. Germline CDR1 SQVTM, CDR2 ANQGSEA. Between the trimmed V and J ends, which lost 7 bases and 9 bases, there was a span of 16 bases. The CDR3 is CSARGQGVSPLHF. CDR3 nucleotide sequence: TGCAGCGCCCGTGGGCAGGGCGTTTCACCCCTCCACTTT.

This clonotype was found many times. The chain recombines TRBV4-1 with TRBJ2-7; D is unclear. This CDR3 has 15 amino acids. The germline V gene has CDR1 MGHRA and CDR2 YSYEKL. Trimming cost V 0 bases and J 1 base, with 10 bases left between them. The CDR3 DNA sequence: TGCGCCAGCAGCCAAGAATATCGGAATTCCTACGAGCAGTACTTC. Its protein is CASSQEYRNSYEQYF.

V gene TRBV7-3 combines with J gene TRBJ2-7; 7 nucleotides align to TRBD1. The end of the DNA aligns better with TRBJ2-1, so the J call may be wrong. CDR3 length equals 18 residues. Germline-derived CDR1 and CDR2 are SGHTA and FQGTGA. CDR3 bases: TGTGCCAGCAGGGACCGACCGGGACAGAGGAGGTCCTACAATGAGCAGTTCTTC. Encoded protein: CASRDRPGQRRSYNEQFF.

The chain carries TRBV2 and TRBJ1-3; 7 bases line up with TRBD1. This CDR3 has 12 amino acids. CDR1 and CDR2 (germline): SNHLY, FYNNEI. J lost 7 bases, V lost 6 bases, and 3 bases had no gene match. CDR3 bases: TGTGCCAGCAGGACAGGGATGAACACCATATATTTT. It translates to CASRTGMNTIYF.

J is TRBJ1-5 and V is TRBV7-9; TRBD1 matches at 11 bases. The CDR3 extends over 16 amino acids. V dropped 7 bases and J dropped 7; count of bases not matched to a gene: 12. From germline, CDR1 is SEHNR and CDR2 FQNEAQ (reference sequence). CDR3 DNA: TGTGCCAGCATTCACGGGGGGACAGGGGGTGGGCAGCCCCAGCATTTT. Its protein is CASIHGGTGGGQPQHF.

This clonotype showed up many times. The chain carries TRBV6-1 and TRBJ2-7; 12 bases line up with TRBD2. Germline loops: CDR1 MNHNS, CDR2 SASEGT. The ends lost 8 bases at V and 4 bases at J; junction bases unmatched: 6. The CDR3 is made up of 14 amino acids. The chain's CDR3 is CASVLAGGWYEQYF. As DNA, the CDR3 is TGTGCCAGCGTACTAGCGGGAGGCTGGTACGAGCAGTACTTC.

The V call is TRBV7-3, the J call TRBJ2-7, with D possibly being TRBD1 (6 bases). CDR1 is SGHTA, CDR2 FQGTGA, per germline. V was shortened by 2 bases and J by 6 bases, with 14 bases between the two germline ends. The CDR3 spans 14 residues. CDR3 bases: TGTGCCAGCAGCTTAGGGGGCGAAAGGGGCGAGCAGTACTTC. Its translation is CASSLGGERGEQYF.

This chain's CDR3 is CASSRGDVGGPYEQYF. The CDR3 DNA sequence: TGTGCCAGCAGCCGGGGGGACGTTGGCGGGCCCTACGAGCAGTACTTC. This chain joins TRBV2 and TRBJ2-7; 7 bases fit TRBD2. CDR3 length: 16 residues. V trimming: 6 bases; J trimming: 2 bases; junction bases outside the gene matches: 13. CDR1 is SNHLY and CDR2 is FYNNEI in the germline V gene.

There are many counts of this clonotype. The chain combines TRBV11-2 with TRBJ1-3, with D hard to call. Trimming took 5 bases from V and 4 from J, leaving 15 bases between them. Germline V gene lookup returns CDR1 SGHAT and CDR2 FQNNGV. The CDR3 covers 15 residues. CDR3 loop: CASSTTRGPGNTIYF. The CDR3 DNA follows: TGTGCCAGCAGCACAACAAGAGGGCCAGGAAACACCATATATTTT.

This sequence joins TRBV11-1 and TRBJ2-4, with D perhaps TRBD2 (5 bases). Germline loops: CDR1 SGHAT, CDR2 FQDESV (reference sequence). The ends were cut back, 5 bases at V and 7 bases at J, with 18 bases in the middle. The CDR3 is made up of 15 amino acids. The CDR3 DNA reads as TGTGCCAGCAGCCCGACGAAGGAACTAGACAACATTCAGTACTTC. It encodes CASSPTKELDNIQYF.

To note about this clonotype: A read error is possible here, since a much larger clone lies one base away. The rearrangement joins TRBV12-3 or TRBV12-4 to TRBJ2-7; D unresolved. This CDR3 has 14 residues. In DNA, the CDR3 is TGTGCCAGCAGGCGTGAACCAAACTCCTACGAGCAGGACTTC. This translates into CASRREPNSYEQDF.

This clonotype came up once. The chain has TRBV7-3 and TRBJ1-1, with 11 nucleotides matching TRBD1. Unmatched junction bases numbered 6, after V lost 1 base and J lost 11 bases. Germline V gives CDR1 SGHTA, CDR2 FQGTGA. The CDR3 runs 14 residues. The CDR3 bases are TGTGCCAGCAGCTTAATGGGACAGGGGGACATGGCTTTCTTT. As protein: CASSLMGQGDMAFF.